This record covers a single T cell receptor (beta chain). The antigen it recognizes is unknown. No base-level quality is on record; no much larger clone is a single base apart. The data belong to a study of OX40 agonist ivuxolimab in advanced cancers. In terms of the full investigation: Ivuxolimab, which targeted the costimulatory receptor OX40 (CD134), was an agonistic, fully human IgG2 monoclonal antibody. The paper describes the monotherapy dose-escalation part (N ≈ 49 patients) of the phase I trial of ivuxolimab. In the dose-escalation cohort, roughly four fifths of patients were male, and the mean age was about 55 years, with a range of about 23 to 85. Three dose-escalation patients achieved partial responses, one with hepatocellular carcinoma and two with cutaneous melanoma. Peripheral TCRbeta sequencing was intended to test whether TCR sequence diversity was altered and clonal T-cell expansion was caused by ivuxolimab. Prior anti-PD-1, anti-PD-L1 or anti-CTLA-4 therapy was permitted, and checkpoint inhibitors had been received by about 44% of dose-escalation patients. Intravenous ivuxolimab was administered to patients every 2 weeks at six dose levels: 0.01, 0.1, 0.3, 1.5, 3 and 10 mg/kg. Of the 50 to 55 patients in dose escalation, 19 had hepatocellular carcinoma, approximately 15 had melanoma, 9 had renal cell carcinoma and 9 had head and neck cancer.

Genomic DNA was extracted from sorted cells for sequencing of the TCRbeta CDR3 region. The immunoSEQ Assay was used for sequencing of TCRbeta CDR3 regions. The clones in this table, taken by TCRdb from immuneACCESS, are in-frame only. Not every clone is retained; where verified, under half of the shortfall comes from an unresolved V gene, and the cause of the rest is unknown. The sample profile shows some 49,000 clones; roughly nine tenths of them were found once. The top ten clones comprise roughly 54% of the sample. Per the germline V gene, SNHLY is the CDR1 and FYNNEI is the CDR2. Trimming removed 6 bases from V and 1 base from J; the gene matches leave 7 bases unexplained. The CDR3 numbers 17 residues from cysteine through phenylalanine. Just CDR3 DNA is preserved here, 51 bases in frame from base 1. The trial excluded patients who had a history of autoimmune disease or were on systemic immunosuppression. In every dose cohort, peripheral blood was drawn for TCR sequencing at baseline, cycle 4 day 1, and cycle 7 day 1. The samples were drawn from a first-in-human, open-label, multicenter phase I dose-escalation trial of ivuxolimab. Adults with locally advanced or metastatic head and neck squamous cell, hepatocellular, melanoma or renal cell carcinoma were enrolled in the trial. CD4+ and CD8+ T cells were sorted separately from peripheral blood before TCR sequencing.

Beyond this particular receptor, the publication reports: After ivuxolimab, more expanded clones were found on average in CD8+ T cells than in CD4+ T cells. Antigen specificity was not determined for the clonally expanded peripheral T cells. At doses from 0.1 to 3.0 mg/kg, clonal expansion was seen in both CD4+ and CD8+ blood T cells between baseline and week 6. Low levels of normalized T-cell clonal expansion were also seen in some patients who did not respond. In the 0.1-3.0 mg/kg groups, partial responders were among the patients with the lowest normalized peripheral clonal expansion, particularly in CD8+ T cells.

The receptor's source is an adult with an advanced solid tumor such as melanoma, head and neck, liver or kidney cancer. The material was CD4+ or CD8+ T cells sorted from blood, obtained in a trial of the OX40 agonist ivuxolimab. The rearrangement joined TRBV2 to TRBJ2-5, with 14 bases matching TRBD2. The nucleotide sequence reads as follows: TGTGCCAGCAGCCCCGGGACTAGCGGGAGTTCCCAAGAGACCCAGTACTTC. This sequence encodes CASSPGTSGSSQETQYF.